This is a list of T cell receptor beta chains from one sample in a study of Tregs in tolerant kidney transplant recipients. Sequenced by immunoSEQ multiplex PCR; TCRdb stores in-frame clones only, minus some. Here the sample spans 46,000 or so clones, about 90% being singletons. Sample: Tregs from blood. The receptors come from a human donor in good health. Each CDR3 is given with its conserved first and last residue. A D gene is named only where the DNA matches it firmly. The size of a clone is reported for some rows only, either as once, few or many, or as a class for expanded clones.

size,J,D,V,CDR3,DNA
-,TRBJ2-7,TRBD1,TRBV27,CASRGGDRGHEQYF,TGTGCCAGCAGAGGGGGAGACAGGGGCCACGAGCAGTACTTC
-,TRBJ2-7,TRBD2,TRBV4-1,CASSQIMVRAGSYEQYF,TGCGCCAGCAGCCAAATTATGGTCAGAGCGGGGTCCTACGAGCAGTACTTC
-,TRBJ1-3,TRBD1,TRBV5-1,CASSWGQGMNTIYF,TGCGCCAGCAGTTGGGGACAGGGAATGAACACCATATATTTT
once,TRBJ2-1,-,TRBV5-1,CASRGADLNEQFF,TGCGCCAGCAGGGGGGCGGACTTGAATGAGCAGTTCTTC
once,TRBJ2-1,-,TRBV10-1,CASSEYSYNEQFF,TGCGCCAGCAGTGAATATAGTTACAATGAGCAGTTCTTC
-,TRBJ1-5,-,TRBV2,CASSLTGNQPQHF,TGTGCCAGCAGCCTGACAGGTAATCAGCCCCAGCATTTT
-,TRBJ1-6,-,TRBV7-3,CASSLGQIGSPLHF,TGTGCCAGCAGCCTAGGACAAATTGGTTCACCCCTCCACTTT
-,TRBJ2-1,TRBD2,TRBV19,CASSILDLAGGPSSYNEQFF,TGTGCCAGTAGTATCCTTGATCTAGCGGGAGGGCCCAGTTCCTACAATGAGCAGTTCTTC
-,TRBJ1-3,-,TRBV20-1,CSALTGNTIYF,TGCAGTGCCCTGACTGGAAACACCATATATTTT
-,TRBJ2-5,-,TRBV11-2,CASSLNRIQETQYF,TGTGCCAGCAGCTTAAACCGGATACAAGAGACCCAGTACTTC
once,TRBJ1-5,-,TRBV28,CASSSPGAGNQPQHF,TGTGCCAGCAGTAGCCCAGGGGCCGGCAATCAGCCCCAGCATTTT
-,TRBJ2-3,-,TRBV7-2,CASSLGGTDTQYF,TGTGCCAGCAGCTTAGGGGGGACAGATACGCAGTATTTT
-,TRBJ2-7,TRBD1,TRBV25-1,CASSEGGTGESGYEQYF,TGTGCCAGCAGCGAGGGAGGGACAGGGGAAAGTGGCTACGAGCAGTACTTC
-,TRBJ1-1,-,TRBV18,CASSPGIRTEAFF,TGTGCCAGCTCACCAGGGATCCGCACTGAAGCTTTCTTT
-,TRBJ2-7,TRBD2,TRBV5-4,CASSPRTSGSSYEQYF,TGTGCCAGCAGCCCGCGGACTAGCGGGAGTTCCTACGAGCAGTACTTC
-,TRBJ2-7,-,TRBV5-1,CASSWESPYEQYF,TGCGCCAGCAGCTGGGAATCCCCCTACGAGCAGTACTTC
-,TRBJ1-1,-,TRBV6-5,CASSYSRQNTEAFF,TGTGCCAGCAGTTACTCGAGACAGAACACTGAAGCTTTCTTT
-,TRBJ2-1,TRBD2,TRBV5-1,CASSSGLEYNEQFF,TGCGCCAGCAGCTCGGGACTAGAGTACAATGAGCAGTTCTTC
-,TRBJ1-2,TRBD1,TRBV10-3,CAISVSGGRRGGYTF,TGTGCCATCAGTGTGTCAGGGGGCCGCCGGGGTGGCTACACCTTC
-,TRBJ1-3,-,TRBV10-3,CAISEGQGLSNTIYF,TGTGCCATCAGTGAAGGGCAGGGATTGAGTAACACCATATATTTT
-,TRBJ1-2,-,TRBV5-1,CASSLVQTAAVDGYTF,TGCGCCAGCAGCTTGGTACAGACAGCGGCAGTGGATGGCTACACCTTC
-,TRBJ2-5,-,TRBV7-3,CASSYGPGETQYF,TGTGCCAGCAGCTACGGACCAGGAGAGACCCAGTACTTC
few,TRBJ1-2,TRBD1,TRBV5-5,CASSPAWTGFRLNYGYTF,TGTGCCAGCAGCCCCGCCTGGACAGGGTTCCGACTTAACTATGGCTACACCTTC
-,TRBJ2-7,TRBD1,TRBV5-1,CASSLTGDYEQYF,TGCGCCAGCAGCCTGACAGGGGACTACGAGCAGTACTTC
-,TRBJ1-3,-,TRBV7-6,CASSLTVTSVRNTIYF,TGTGCCAGCAGCTTAACCGTGACAAGCGTAAGAAACACCATATATTTT
-,TRBJ2-1,-,TRBV2,CASTQERETYNEQFF,TGTGCCAGCACCCAAGAAAGGGAAACTTACAATGAGCAGTTCTTC
once,TRBJ2-7,-,TRBV6-5,CASSPNPTVRYEQYF,TGTGCCAGCAGCCCGAACCCGACAGTCCGCTACGAGCAGTACTTC
-,TRBJ2-5,-,TRBV7-7,CASSLGGGETQYF,TGTGCTAGCAGCTTAGGGGGGGGAGAGACCCAGTACTTC
-,TRBJ1-2,-,TRBV2,CASSAPQTGNYGYTF,TGTGCCAGCAGTGCCCCCCAGACAGGAAACTATGGCTACACCTTC
-,TRBJ2-6,-,TRBV5-1,CASSLALPGANVLTF,TGCGCCAGCTCTCTTGCCCTCCCTGGGGCCAACGTCCTGACTTTC
-,TRBJ1-1,-,TRBV7-9,CASSLENMNTEAFF,TGTGCCAGCAGCTTAGAGAACATGAACACTGAAGCTTTCTTT
-,TRBJ1-1,-,TRBV10-3,CAISAFQNTEAFF,TGTGCCATCAGTGCGTTCCAGAACACTGAAGCTTTCTTT
-,TRBJ1-1,TRBD1,TRBV5-1,CASSATGLGNTEAFF,TGCGCCAGCAGCGCGACAGGGCTAGGGAACACTGAAGCTTTCTTT